Listed here are 11 T cell receptor beta chains from one sample, sequenced in a study of cytomegalovirus exposure and HLA in healthy donors (dated by TCRdb to about 2017). Library construction relied on the immunoSEQ multiplex PCR assay. The multiplex PCR relied on a mix of 60 forward primers for TCR Vbeta segments and 13 reverse primers for TCR Jbeta segments. TCRdb carries this immuneACCESS record with in-frame sequences only. Its versions omit some clonotypes, under half of them owing to an unresolved V gene in the studies checked, with the rest unexplained. The sample includes more than 110,000 clones, with about 80% observed a single time. 5.1% of the sample belongs to the ten largest clones. Sample: PBMCs. The receptors here all came from a male donor in good health and CMV-seronegative.

The chain uses TRBV18 and TRBJ2-3, with TRBD1 as a possible D gene (5 bases). V gave up 3 bases and J gave up 4 bases, with 17 bases separating them. CDR1 KGHSH and CDR2 LQKENI come from the germline V gene. The CDR3 sequence is 16 residues long. For the CDR3, the DNA is TGTGCCAGCTCACCGGATAGGACCAGGGTGGCAGATACGCAGTATTTT. Amino acid sequence: CASSPDRTRVADTQYF.

The V gene is TRBV10-3, the J gene TRBJ1-1; maybe TRBD1 (5 bases). The CDR3 sequence is 18 residues long. V was clipped by 7 bases and J by 4 bases, with 28 bases between them. Germline V gene lookup returns CDR1 ENHRY and CDR2 SYGVKD. CDR3 loop: CAINGPGGLRGAGTEAFF. The CDR3 region has the DNA TGTGCCATCAACGGGCCCGGGGGACTTAGGGGAGCAGGCACTGAAGCTTTCTTT.

The chain's CDR3 is CASSLSGGIYNEQFF. In DNA, the CDR3 is TGTGCCAGCAGCCTTAGCGGGGGGATCTACAATGAGCAGTTCTTC. The chain joins TRBV14 to TRBJ2-1; TRBD2 aligns across 10 bases. Germline trimming cut 4 bases from V and 3 bases from J; bases unmatched to any gene: 3. This CDR3 has 15 residues. Germline CDR1 reads SGHDN; CDR2 reads FVKESK.

The V call is TRBV5-4, the J call TRBJ2-1; 8 bases fit TRBD2. V lost 4 bases to trimming and J lost 7 bases; unmatched junction nucleotides: 7. CDR1 SGHNT and CDR2 YYREEE come from the germline V gene (reference sequence). The CDR3 totals 14 residues. The chain's CDR3 is CASSRGGSGNEQFF. The CDR3, as DNA: TGTGCCAGCAGCCGGGGGGGGAGTGGAAATGAGCAGTTCTTC.

The chain joins TRBV5-4 to TRBJ1-2, with D possibly matching TRBD1 (6 bases). Germline V gene sequence: CDR1 SGHNT, CDR2 YYREEE (reference sequence). The V end lost 1 base, the J end lost 6 bases, and 13 bases lay between the germline ends. This CDR3 comprises 14 residues. Here the CDR3 DNA reads TGTGCCAGCAGCTTGAATAAGGGGGTGAATGGCTACACCTTC. Translating it yields CASSLNKGVNGYTF.

V and J are TRBV28 and TRBJ1-1; D gene uncertain. CDR3 length: 14 residues. CDR1 MDHEN and CDR2 SYDVKM come from the germline V gene. The ends were cut back, 5 bases at V and 0 bases at J, with 10 bases in the middle. CDR3 nucleotides: TGTGCCAGCAGTGCGGGAGTCATGAACACTGAAGCTTTCTTT. Encoded protein: CASSAGVMNTEAFF. Variable domain in full (rest from reference TRBV28 and TRBJ1-1): DVKVTQSSRYLVKRTGEKVFLECVQDMDHENMFWYRQDPGLGLRLIYFSYDVKMKEKGDIPEGYSVSREKKERFSLILESASTNQTSMYLCASSAGVMNTEAFFGQGTRLTVV.

The chain links TRBV6-1 to TRBJ1-1; unclear D gene. CDR3 length: 13 amino acids. Germline CDR1 and CDR2: MNHNS and SASEGT. V shed 6 bases and J shed 5 bases, with 13 bases lying between them. Written as DNA, the CDR3 is TGTGCCAGCAGAGCCTCGGGGAAAACTGAAGCTTTCTTT. It yields the protein CASRASGKTEAFF.

This chain uses TRBV9 with TRBJ2-6, with D perhaps matching TRBD1 (6 bases). Trimming removed 0 bases from V and 7 bases from J, with 17 bases in between. This CDR3 has 17 residues. The germline V gene has CDR1 SGDLS and CDR2 YYNGEE. CDR3 loop: CASSVVTGNAGANVLTF. The CDR3, as DNA: TGTGCCAGCAGCGTAGTAACAGGGAATGCAGGAGCCAACGTCCTGACTTTC.

This clone was detected a few times. The rearrangement joins TRBV7-2 to TRBJ2-7; D is unresolved. The germline V gene has CDR1 SGHTA and CDR2 FQGNSA. CDR3 size: 14 residues. V was trimmed by 1 base and J by 3 bases, leaving 10 bases between them. This CDR3 is CASSLVGTYYEQYF. CDR3 in DNA: TGTGCCAGCAGCTTAGTGGGCACATACTACGAGCAGTACTTC.

The rearrangement links TRBV4-3 to TRBJ1-6; D unresolved. The CDR3 runs 15 residues. Germline assignment: CDR1 LGHNA and CDR2 YSLEER. V shed 1 base and J shed 7 bases, with 11 bases lying between them. Written as DNA, the CDR3 is TGCGCCAGCAGCCAAGGTCGGTTACCGAATTCACCCCTCCACTTT. As protein: CASSQGRLPNSPLHF.

This clone appeared once. The J gene is TRBJ1-2, the V gene TRBV27, with D perhaps matching TRBD1 (5 bases). Per the germline V gene, CDR1 is MNHEY and CDR2 is SMNVEV (reference sequence). CDR3 length equals 11 residues. V lost 8 bases, J lost 8 bases, and 12 bases lay in between. CDR3 amino acids: CASQGARGYTF. CDR3 nucleotide sequence: TGTGCCAGCCAAGGGGCCCGCGGCTACACCTTC.